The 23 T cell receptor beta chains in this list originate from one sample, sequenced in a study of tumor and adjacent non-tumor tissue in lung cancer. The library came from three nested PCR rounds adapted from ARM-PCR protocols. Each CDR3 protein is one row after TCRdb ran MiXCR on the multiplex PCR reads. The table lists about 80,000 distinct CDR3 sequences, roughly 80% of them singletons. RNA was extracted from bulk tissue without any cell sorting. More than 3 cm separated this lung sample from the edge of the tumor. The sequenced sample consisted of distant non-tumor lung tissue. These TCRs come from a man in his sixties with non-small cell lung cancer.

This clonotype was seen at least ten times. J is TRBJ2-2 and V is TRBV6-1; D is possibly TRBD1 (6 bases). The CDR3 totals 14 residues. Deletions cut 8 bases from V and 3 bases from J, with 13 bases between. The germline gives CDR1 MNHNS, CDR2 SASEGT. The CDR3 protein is CASRPGADTGELFF. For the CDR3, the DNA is TGTGCCAGCCGGCCAGGGGCCGACACCGGGGAGCTGTTTTTT.

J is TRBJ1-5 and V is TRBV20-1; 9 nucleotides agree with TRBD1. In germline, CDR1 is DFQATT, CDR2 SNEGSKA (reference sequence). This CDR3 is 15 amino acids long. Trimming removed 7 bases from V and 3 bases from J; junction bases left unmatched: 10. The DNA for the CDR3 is TGCAGTGTTAGGAGGACAGGGGTTTCCAATCAGCCCCAGCATTTT. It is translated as CSVRRTGVSNQPQHF.

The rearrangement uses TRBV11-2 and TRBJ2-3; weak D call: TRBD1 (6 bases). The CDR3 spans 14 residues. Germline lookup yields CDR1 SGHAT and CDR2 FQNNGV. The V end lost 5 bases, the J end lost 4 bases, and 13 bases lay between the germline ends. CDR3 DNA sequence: TGTGCCAGCAGCCGCAACAGGGTTCCAGATACGCAGTATTTT. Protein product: CASSRNRVPDTQYF.

CDR3 DNA sequence: TGCGCCAGCAGCAATCCCAGGGGGGGTCGCACAGATGCACAGTATTTT. This encodes CASSNPRGGRTDAQYF. The chain uses TRBV4-1 and TRBJ2-3; perhaps D is TRBD1 or TRBD2 (7 bases each). There are 16 residues in the CDR3. Germline lookup yields CDR1 MGHRA and CDR2 YSYEKL. V was cut by 5 bases and J by 12 bases, with 27 bases left in between.

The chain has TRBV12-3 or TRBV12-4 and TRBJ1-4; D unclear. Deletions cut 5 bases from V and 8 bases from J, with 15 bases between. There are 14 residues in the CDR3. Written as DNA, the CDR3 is TGTGCCAGCAGTCCCGGGAATACCTTCGAAAAACTGTTTTTT. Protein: CASSPGNTFEKLFF.

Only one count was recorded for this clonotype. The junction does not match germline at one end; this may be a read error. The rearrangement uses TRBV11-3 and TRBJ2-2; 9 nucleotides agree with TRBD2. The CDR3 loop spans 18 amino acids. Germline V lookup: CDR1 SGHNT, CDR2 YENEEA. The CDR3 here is CARSFRGAGGYRAGVLFF. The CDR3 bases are TGTGCCCGCAGCTTCCGGGGAGCGGGAGGATACAGAGCCGGGGTGCTGTTTTTT.

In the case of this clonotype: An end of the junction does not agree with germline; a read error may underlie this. The CDR3 bases are TGTGCCAGCAAGGATACTAGCACAGATATGCAGTATTTT. It specifies CASKDTSTDMQYF. The V gene is TRBV11-2, the J gene TRBJ2-3, with D maybe TRBD2 (6 bases). CDR3 length equals 13 residues. Germline assignment: CDR1 SGHAT and CDR2 FQNNGV.

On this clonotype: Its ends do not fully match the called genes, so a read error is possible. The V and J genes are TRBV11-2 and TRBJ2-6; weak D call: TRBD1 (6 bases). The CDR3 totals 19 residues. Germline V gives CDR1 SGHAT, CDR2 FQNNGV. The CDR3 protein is CASSLVLKDRPSGTNALTF. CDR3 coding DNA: TGTGCCAGCAGCTTAGTTCTAAAGGACAGACCCTCTGGGACCAACGCCCTGACTTTC.

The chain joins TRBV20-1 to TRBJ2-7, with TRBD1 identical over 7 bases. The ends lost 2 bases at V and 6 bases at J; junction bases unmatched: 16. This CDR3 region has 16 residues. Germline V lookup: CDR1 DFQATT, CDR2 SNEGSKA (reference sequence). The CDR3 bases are TGCAGTGCTAGACCGAAAGGACAGGCTTTTTGCTCCGAGCAGTACTTC. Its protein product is CSARPKGQAFCSEQYF.

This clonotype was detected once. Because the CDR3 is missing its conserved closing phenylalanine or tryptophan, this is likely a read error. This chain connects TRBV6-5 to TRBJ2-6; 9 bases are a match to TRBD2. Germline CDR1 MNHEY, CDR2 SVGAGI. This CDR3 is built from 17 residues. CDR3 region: CVSSLAGASTGANVLTV. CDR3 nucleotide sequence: TGTGTCAGCAGTTTAGCGGGGGCCAGCACTGGGGCCAACGTCCTGACTGTC.

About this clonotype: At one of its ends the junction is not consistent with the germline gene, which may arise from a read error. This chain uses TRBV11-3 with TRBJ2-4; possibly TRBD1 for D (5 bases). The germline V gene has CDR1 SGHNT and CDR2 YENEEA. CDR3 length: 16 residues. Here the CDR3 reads CASSLSRTLTKNIQYF. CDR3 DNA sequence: TGTGCCAGCAGCTTATCCCGGACACTCACCAAAAACATTCAGTATTTC.

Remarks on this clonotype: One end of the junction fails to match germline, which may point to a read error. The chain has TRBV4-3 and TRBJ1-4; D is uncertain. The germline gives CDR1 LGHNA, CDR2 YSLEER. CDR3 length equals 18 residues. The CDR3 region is CANSQDFTVGATKEKLFF. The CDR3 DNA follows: TGCGCCAACAGCCAAGATTTCACAGTGGGCGCGACGAAAGAAAAACTGTTTTTT.

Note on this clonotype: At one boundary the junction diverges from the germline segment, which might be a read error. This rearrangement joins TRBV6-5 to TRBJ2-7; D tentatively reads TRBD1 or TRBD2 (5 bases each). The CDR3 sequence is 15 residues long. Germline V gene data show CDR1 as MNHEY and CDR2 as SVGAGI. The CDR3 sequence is CANGNGGVTRYEQCF. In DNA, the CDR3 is TGTGCCAACGGCAATGGGGGAGTCACTCGCTACGAGCAGTGTTTC.

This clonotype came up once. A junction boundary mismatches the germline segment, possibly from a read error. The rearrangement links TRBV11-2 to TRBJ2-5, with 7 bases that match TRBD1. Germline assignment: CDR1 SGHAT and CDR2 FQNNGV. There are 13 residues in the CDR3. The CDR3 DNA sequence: TGTGTCAGCAGCTCTACAGGGGAAGAGGGCCGGTACTTC. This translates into CVSSSTGEEGRYF.

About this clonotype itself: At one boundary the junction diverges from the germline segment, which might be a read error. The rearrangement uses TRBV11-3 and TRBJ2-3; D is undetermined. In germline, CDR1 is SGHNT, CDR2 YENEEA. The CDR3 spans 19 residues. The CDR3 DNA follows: TGTGCCAGCAGCTTAGATCCCCTAGAAGTCGGGTGCCGCACAGATACACAGTATTTT. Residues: CASSLDPLEVGCRTDTQYF.

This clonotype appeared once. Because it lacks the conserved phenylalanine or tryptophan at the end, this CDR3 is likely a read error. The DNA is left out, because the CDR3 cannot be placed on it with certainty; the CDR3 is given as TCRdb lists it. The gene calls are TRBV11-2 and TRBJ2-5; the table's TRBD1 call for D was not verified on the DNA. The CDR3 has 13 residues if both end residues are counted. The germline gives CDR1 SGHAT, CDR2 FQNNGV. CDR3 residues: CTNSSTGEEIQYL.

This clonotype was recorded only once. The CDR3 DNA sequence: TGTGCCAGCAGTTACAGGTTAGAGGACACTGAAGCTTTCTTT. Residues: CASSYRLEDTEAFF. The gene calls are TRBV6-5 and TRBJ1-1; no firm D call. Germline CDR1 and CDR2: MNHEY and SVGAGI. Trimming stripped 2 bases from V and 3 bases from J, with 10 bases between. The CDR3 runs to 14 residues.

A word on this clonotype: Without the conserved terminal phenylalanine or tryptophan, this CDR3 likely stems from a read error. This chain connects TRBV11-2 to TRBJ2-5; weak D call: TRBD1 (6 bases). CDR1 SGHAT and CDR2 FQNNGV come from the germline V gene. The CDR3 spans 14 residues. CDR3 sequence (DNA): TGTGTCAGCAGCTCCAGACAGGTTCTGGAGACCCAGTACCTC. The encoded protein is CVSSSRQVLETQYL.

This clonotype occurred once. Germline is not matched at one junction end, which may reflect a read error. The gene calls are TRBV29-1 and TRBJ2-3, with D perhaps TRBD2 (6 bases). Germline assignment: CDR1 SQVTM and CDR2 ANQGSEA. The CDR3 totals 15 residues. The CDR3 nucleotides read TGCAGCGTGATTCGGGAGCCAACTAGCACAGACACGCAGTATTTT. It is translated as CSVIREPTSTDTQYF.

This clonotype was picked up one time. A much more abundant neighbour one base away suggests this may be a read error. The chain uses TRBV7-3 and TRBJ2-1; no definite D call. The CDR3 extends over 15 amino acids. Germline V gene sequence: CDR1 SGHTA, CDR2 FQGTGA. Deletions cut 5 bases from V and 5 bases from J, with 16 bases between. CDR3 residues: CASSLTYGSNNEQFF. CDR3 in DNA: TGTGCCAGCAGCCTGACTTACGGGTCAAACAATGAGCAGTTCTTC.

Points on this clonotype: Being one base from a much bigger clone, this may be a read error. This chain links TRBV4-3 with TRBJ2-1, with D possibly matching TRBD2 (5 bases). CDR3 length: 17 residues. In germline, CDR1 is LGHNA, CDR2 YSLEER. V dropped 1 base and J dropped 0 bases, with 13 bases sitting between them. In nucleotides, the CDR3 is TGCGCCAGCAGCCAAGTTCTGGAGGCTAGCTCCTACAATGAGCAGTTCTTC. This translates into CASSQVLEASSYNEQFF.

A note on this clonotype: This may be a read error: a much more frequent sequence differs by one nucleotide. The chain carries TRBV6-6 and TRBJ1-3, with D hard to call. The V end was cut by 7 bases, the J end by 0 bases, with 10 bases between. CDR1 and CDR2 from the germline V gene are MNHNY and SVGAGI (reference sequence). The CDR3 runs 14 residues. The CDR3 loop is CASNPGISGNTIYF. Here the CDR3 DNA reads TGTGCCAGCAACCCGGGGATCTCTGGAAACACCATATATTTT.

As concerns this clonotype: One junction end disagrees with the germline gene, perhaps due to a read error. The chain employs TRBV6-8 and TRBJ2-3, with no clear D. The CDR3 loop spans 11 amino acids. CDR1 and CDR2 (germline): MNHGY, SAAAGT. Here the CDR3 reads CVSSWAYTQYF. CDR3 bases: TGTGTCAGCAGTTGGGCATATACGCAGTATTTT.